The T cell receptor (beta chain) under discussion was sequenced for a study of T cell responses to AZD1222 COVID-19 vaccine. Whole-study results and caveats: Receipt of two AZD1222 doses was followed by a rise in Spike-specific TCR breadth and depth. Regions 160-218 and 743-854 dominated among vaccine-associated CD4 TCRs spanning spike. Nearly half of spike-specific TCRs reportedly target variant regions that are unmutated in the B.1.351 and B.1.1.7 variants. Donors were chiefly white British, with a greater number of females, and clonal diversity was perhaps underestimated.

TCRdb's copy holds only in-frame clones and misses some; the assay was immunoSEQ multiplex PCR. The sample lists around 97,000 clones, approximately 89% occurring once. Points on this clone: Its antigen is not identified.

This material consisted of peripheral blood, taken on day 0 of AZD1222 vaccination. The source is an adult in good health.

CDR3 sequence: CASSAGDRRTTEAFF. CDR3 DNA sequence: TGTGCCAGCAGCGCCGGGGACAGGAGGACCACTGAAGCTTTCTTT. This chain links TRBV7-2 with TRBJ1-1; 8 positions match TRBD1. This CDR3 has 15 residues. V trimming: 5 bases; J trimming: 4 bases; junction bases outside the gene matches: 9. Germline V gives CDR1 SGHTA, CDR2 FQGNSA.